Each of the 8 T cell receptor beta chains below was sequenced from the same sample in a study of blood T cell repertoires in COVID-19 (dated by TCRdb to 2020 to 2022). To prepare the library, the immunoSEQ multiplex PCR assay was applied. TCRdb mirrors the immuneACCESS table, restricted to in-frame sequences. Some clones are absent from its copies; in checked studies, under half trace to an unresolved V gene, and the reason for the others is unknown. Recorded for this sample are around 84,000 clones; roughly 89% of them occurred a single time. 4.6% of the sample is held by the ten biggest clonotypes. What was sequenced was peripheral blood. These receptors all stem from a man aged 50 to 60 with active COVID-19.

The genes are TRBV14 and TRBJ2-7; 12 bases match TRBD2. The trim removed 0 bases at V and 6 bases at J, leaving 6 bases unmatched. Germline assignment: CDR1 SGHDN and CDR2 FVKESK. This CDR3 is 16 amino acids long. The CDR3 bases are TGTGCCAGCAGCCAAGAAAGACTAGCGGGAGCTTCCGAGCAGTACTTC. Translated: CASSQERLAGASEQYF.

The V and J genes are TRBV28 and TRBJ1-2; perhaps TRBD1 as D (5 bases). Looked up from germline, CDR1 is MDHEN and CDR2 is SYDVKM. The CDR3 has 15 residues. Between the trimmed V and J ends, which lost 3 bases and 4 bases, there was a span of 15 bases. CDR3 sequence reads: CASSFVGVESYGYTF. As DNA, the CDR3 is TGTGCCAGCAGTTTTGTAGGGGTTGAGAGCTATGGCTACACCTTC.

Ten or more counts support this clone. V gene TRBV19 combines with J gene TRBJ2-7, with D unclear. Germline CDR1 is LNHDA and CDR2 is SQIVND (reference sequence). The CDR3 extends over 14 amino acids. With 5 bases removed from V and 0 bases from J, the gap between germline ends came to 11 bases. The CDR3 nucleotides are TGTGCCAGTAGTGGGCAGATAAGCTCCTACGAGCAGTACTTC. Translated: CASSGQISSYEQYF.

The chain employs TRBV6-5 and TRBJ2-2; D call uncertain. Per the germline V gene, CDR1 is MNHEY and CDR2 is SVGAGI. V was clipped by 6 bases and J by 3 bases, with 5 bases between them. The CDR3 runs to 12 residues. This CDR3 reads CASRSYTGELFF. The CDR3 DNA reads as TGTGCCAGCAGGAGTTACACCGGGGAGCTGTTTTTT.

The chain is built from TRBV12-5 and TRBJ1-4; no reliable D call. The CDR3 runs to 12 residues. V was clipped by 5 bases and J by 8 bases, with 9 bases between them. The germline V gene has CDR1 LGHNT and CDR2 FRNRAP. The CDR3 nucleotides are TGTGCTAGTGGTCCGACACTCGAAAAACTGTTTTTT. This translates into CASGPTLEKLFF.

The CDR3 loop reads CASGQEYGYTF. The CDR3 coding sequence is TGTGCCAGCGGACAGGAGTATGGCTACACCTTC. The rearrangement joins TRBV2 to TRBJ1-2, with TRBD1 identical over 7 bases. V lost 8 bases and J lost 5; bases outside the gene matches: 2. The length of the CDR3 is 11 residues. Per the germline V gene, CDR1 is SNHLY and CDR2 is FYNNEI.

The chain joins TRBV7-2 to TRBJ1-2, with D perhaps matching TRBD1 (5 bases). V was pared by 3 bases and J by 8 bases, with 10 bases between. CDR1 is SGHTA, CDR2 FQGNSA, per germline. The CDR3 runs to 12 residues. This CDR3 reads CASSLTVYGYTF. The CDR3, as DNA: TGTGCCAGCAGCTTGACAGTTTACGGCTACACCTTC.

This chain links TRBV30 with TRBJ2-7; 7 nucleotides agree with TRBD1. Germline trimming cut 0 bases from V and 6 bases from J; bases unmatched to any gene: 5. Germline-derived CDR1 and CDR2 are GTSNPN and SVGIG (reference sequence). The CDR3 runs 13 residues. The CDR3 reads CAWSVDRVGEQYF. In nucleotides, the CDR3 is TGTGCCTGGAGTGTAGACAGGGTGGGCGAGCAGTACTTC.